One sample yielded the 5 T cell receptor beta chains listed below, sequenced in a study of shared clonotypes between healthy human individuals. Sequencing was performed with immunoSEQ multiplex PCR; in TCRdb, only in-frame clones are kept and a portion is missing. The sample lists about 1,900,000 clones, approximately 94% occurring once. In the naive CD8 group, cells lacked CD45RO and were positively selected for CCR7, so terminally differentiated effector memory CD45RA+ cells were left out. Sequencing used naive CD8+ T cells sorted from blood. The receptor set was obtained from a man aged 18 to 30 in good health.

CDR3 sequence reads: CASSQELAGVSYEQYF. In nucleotides, the CDR3 is TGTGCCAGCAGTCAAGAACTAGCGGGGGTCTCCTACGAGCAGTACTTC. The chain links TRBV6-6 to TRBJ2-7; 11 nucleotides align to TRBD2. This CDR3 has 16 residues. CDR1 and CDR2 from the germline V gene are MNHNY and SVGAGI (reference sequence). Trimming at V came to 5 bases and at J to 0 bases, leaving 6 bases not matched to a gene.

The V gene is TRBV5-4, the J gene TRBJ2-5; TRBD2 agrees at 7 bases. CDR3 length: 16 residues. Germline loops: CDR1 SGHNT, CDR2 YYREEE (reference sequence). With 4 bases clipped from V and 5 bases from J, the junction kept 14 bases outside the gene matches. DNA of the CDR3: TGTGCCAGCAGCAAAACTAGCCGGCGGGAGAGGGAGACCCAGTACTTC. Protein sequence: CASSKTSRRERETQYF.

The rearrangement joins TRBV4-3 to TRBJ1-2; 9 bases agree with TRBD1. V shed 5 bases, J shed 2 bases, and the junction held 6 bases outside the gene matches. Germline CDR1 LGHNA, CDR2 YSLEER. The CDR3 has 15 residues. CDR3 loop: CASSTLGTGNYGYTF. CDR3 DNA sequence: TGCGCCAGCAGCACGCTTGGGACAGGGAACTATGGCTACACCTTC.

CDR3 region: CASSEVYDGTDTQYF. The CDR3, as DNA: TGCGCCAGCAGTGAGGTTTACGACGGCACAGATACGCAGTATTTT. The V gene is TRBV10-1, the J gene TRBJ2-3, with D hard to call. Germline V gene lookup returns CDR1 WNHNN and CDR2 SYGVQD (reference sequence). The CDR3 loop spans 15 amino acids. V dropped 2 bases and J dropped 1 base, with 10 bases sitting between them.

The chain employs TRBV5-6 and TRBJ2-7, with 7 bases fitting TRBD2. Germline assignment: CDR1 SGHDT and CDR2 YYEEEE. The length of the CDR3 is 13 residues. V shed 4 bases, J shed 4 bases, and the junction held 5 bases outside the gene matches. This CDR3 is CASSLGREYEQYF. In DNA, the CDR3 is TGTGCCAGCAGCCTAGGGAGGGAGTACGAGCAGTACTTC.